This T cell receptor (beta chain) was captured in a study of cytomegalovirus exposure and HLA in healthy donors. Study-level background: The Caucasian-associated ancestry cluster contained 75% to 85% of the approximately 410 genotyped donors.

Germline CDR1 and CDR2: MNHEY and SVGAGI. Trimming shortened V by 0 bases and J by 5 bases, and 5 bases separated the two germline ends. The CDR3 has 13 residues. Regarding the study as a whole: Apparent HLA restriction characterized most CMV-associated TCR beta chains in a later analysis. TCR beta V- and J-gene trimming, according to a later analysis, was linked to a missense DCLRE1C variant.

With 60 Vbeta and 13 Jbeta primers, the PCR was carried out. Some clones are missing from TCRdb's copy, which holds only in-frame ones; the method was immunoSEQ multiplex PCR. The repertoire has about 190,000 clones, 60% to 80% of them found once; the top ten carry 2.5% to 4%. With regard to this clone: Its antigen remains unidentified.

This clonotype originated in a woman under 40 in good health and CMV-seropositive. The V and J genes are TRBV6-5 and TRBJ2-1, with D unclear. The sample consisted of PBMCs. The DNA for the CDR3 is TGTGCCAGCAGTTACTCCCGGGACAATGAGCAGTTCTTC. As protein: CASSYSRDNEQFF.